This section outlines one TCR beta chain sequence together with its context. Antigen specificity is unknown. The V segment lost 5 bases and the J segment 9 bases; nucleotides outside the gene matches: 7. The CDR3 totals 15 residues. CDR1 and CDR2 from the germline V gene are SGHNT and YENEEA. The data originate from a study of T cell repertoires in cytomegalovirus infection. Study background: Matching HLA type and CMV infection were both indicated by public TCR beta signatures. Study results and limitations: HLA-C-restricted CMV clonotypes gave the most frequent clonotype in two of eight donors. Summed public TCR beta family frequency identified CMV carriers bearing the relevant HLA.

TCRdb re-called the reads with MiXCR, one entry per CDR3 protein. The sample has 150,000 to 200,000 distinct CDR3 sequences; roughly a fifth are singletons. The sample taken for sequencing was PBMCs. V usage is TRBV11-3 and J usage is TRBJ2-1; 13 nucleotides line up with TRBD2. The sequence was obtained from a human donor in good health (CMV status not recorded). Some clones in this sample may be carry-over from other donors' samples. CDR3 sequence (DNA): TGTGCCAGCAGCCGGGGACTAGCGGGGAATTTTGAGCAGTTCTTC. Translation: CASSRGLAGNFEQFF.